Listed below are T cell receptor beta chains from one sample, sequenced in a study of shared clonotypes between healthy human individuals. Generated by immunoSEQ multiplex PCR, the TCRdb table keeps only in-frame clones and is missing some. This table holds some 2 million clones, about 94% found once. The sequenced sample was naive CD8+ T cells sorted from blood. All receptors derive from a man between 18 and 29 years old in good health. CDR3s leave out the opening cysteine and the closing phenylalanine or tryptophan. The D gene is left open where the match is weak. The listing skips clone size in some rows; elsewhere it reads once, few, many or a size class.

TRBD2 | TRBV10-2 | - | ASSDGLAGVDTQY
TRBD1 | TRBV4-1 | - | ASSHRTGGASYEQY
TRBD2 | TRBV7-8 | - | ASSPPGGSTYEQY
- | TRBV30 | - | AWSAPGLNTEAF
- | TRBV4-1 | - | ASSQDGTANTEAF
TRBD2 | TRBV5-1 | - | ASSPSGGSSYEQY
TRBD1 | TRBV10-3 | - | AISERQGASGNTIY
- | TRBV9 | - | ASSANQPQH
TRBD2 | TRBV5-6 | once | ASSLLAGAQTDTQY
- | TRBV7-6 | - | ASSPLQGFETQY
TRBD2 | TRBV11-2 | - | ASSPEVKGGGPEQY
- | TRBV12-1 | - | ASSFLLGPQH
TRBD2 | TRBV2 | - | ASSGHGLADYEQY
- | TRBV11-2 | - | ASSLVLTYEQY
- | TRBV5-8 | - | ASSLGQVSNQPQH
- | TRBV6-1 | - | ASSDDLGYNEKLF
- | TRBV5-4 | - | ASSLGAGSSYNEQF
TRBD2 | TRBV6-5 | once | ASSYGGGDQETQY
- | TRBV28 | - | ASSPRDNEQF
TRBD2 | TRBV28 | - | ASGRGLARETQY
- | TRBV5-6 | - | ASSLEGVGEQY
- | TRBV5-5 | - | ASSLGGPNSPLH
TRBD1 | TRBV7-9 | - | ASSLVSDRDTGELF